This T cell receptor (beta chain) stems from a study of cytomegalovirus exposure and HLA in healthy donors. Whole-study findings and limits: Prior analysis indicated that the majority of TCR beta V segments exhibited productivity approximately 90% or approximately 30% of the time. The authors excluded some V segments, including TRBV6-2 and TRBV6-3, as indistinguishable. Most of the CMV-associated TCR beta chains (in a later analysis) appeared to be HLA-restricted.

As regards this clone: Its antigen is currently unknown.

The PCR contained 60 Vbeta and 13 Jbeta primers. Assay: immunoSEQ multiplex PCR; the TCRdb copy retains only in-frame clones and omits some. The table includes roughly 100,000 clones, more than 70% detected once. The donors (healthy individuals) were bone marrow donors. Germline V gene lookup returns CDR1 SGHKS and CDR2 YYEKEE (reference sequence). The CDR3 has 12 residues. J lost 13 bases, V lost 4 bases, and 5 bases had no gene match. The V gene is TRBV5-5, the J gene TRBJ1-2; the match to TRBD1 covers 12 bases. The sequence was collected from a man aged 25-45 years in good health and CMV-seronegative. Sequenced: PBMCs. CDR3 DNA: TGTGCCAGCAGCACGGGACAGGGGGCCTTCACCTTC. It is translated as CASSTGQGAFTF.